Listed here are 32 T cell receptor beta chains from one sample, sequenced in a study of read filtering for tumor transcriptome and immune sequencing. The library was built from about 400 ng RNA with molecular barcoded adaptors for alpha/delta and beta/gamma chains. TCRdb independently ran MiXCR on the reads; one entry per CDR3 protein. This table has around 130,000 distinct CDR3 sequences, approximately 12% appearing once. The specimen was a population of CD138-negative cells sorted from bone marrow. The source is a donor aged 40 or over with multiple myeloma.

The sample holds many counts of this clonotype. CDR3 loop: CASSLGPLGNSPLHF. The CDR3 nucleotides are TGTGCCAGCAGCCTAGGACCCCTTGGGAATTCACCCCTCCACTTT. The gene calls are TRBV3-1 and TRBJ1-6; no clear D. Trimming took off 4 bases at V and 7 bases at J, with 14 bases between the two ends. The CDR3 length is 15 residues. The germline V gene encodes CDR1 LGHDT and CDR2 YNNKEL (reference sequence). The variable domain in full, with the rest retrieved from reference TRBV3-1 and TRBJ1-6, is DTAVSQTPKYLVTQMGNDKSIKCEQNLGHDTMYWYKQDSKKFLKIMFSYNNKELIINETVPNRFSPKSPDKAHLNLHINSLELGDSAVYFCASSLGPLGNSPLHFGNGTRLTVT.

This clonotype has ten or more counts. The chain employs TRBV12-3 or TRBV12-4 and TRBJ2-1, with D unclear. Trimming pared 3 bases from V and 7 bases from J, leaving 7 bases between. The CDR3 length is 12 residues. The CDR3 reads CASSFPGNEQFF. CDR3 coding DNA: TGTGCCAGCAGTTTCCCCGGGAATGAGCAGTTCTTC.

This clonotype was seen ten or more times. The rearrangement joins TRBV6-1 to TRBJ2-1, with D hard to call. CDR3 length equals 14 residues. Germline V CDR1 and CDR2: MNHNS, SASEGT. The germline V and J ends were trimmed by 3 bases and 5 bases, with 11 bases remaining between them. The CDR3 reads CASSEVGTHNEQFF. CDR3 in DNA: TGTGCCAGCAGTGAGGTTGGCACCCACAATGAGCAGTTCTTC.

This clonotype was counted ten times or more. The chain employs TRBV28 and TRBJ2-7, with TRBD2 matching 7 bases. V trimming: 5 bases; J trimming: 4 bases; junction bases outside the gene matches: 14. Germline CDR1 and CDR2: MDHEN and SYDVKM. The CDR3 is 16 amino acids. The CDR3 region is CASSPGGSGRFYEQYF. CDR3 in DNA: TGTGCCAGCAGTCCCGGAGGTAGCGGGCGATTTTACGAGCAGTACTTC.

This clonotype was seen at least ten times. DNA of the CDR3: TGCAGTGCTAGCTGGACTAGCGGGGGGGCCCATACGCAGTATTTT. Protein product: CSASWTSGGAHTQYF. V is TRBV20-1 and J is TRBJ2-3; TRBD2 agrees at 15 bases. This CDR3 is built from 15 residues. Germline V gene data show CDR1 as DFQATT and CDR2 as SNEGSKA (reference sequence). J lost 7 bases, V lost 3 bases, and 5 bases had no gene match.

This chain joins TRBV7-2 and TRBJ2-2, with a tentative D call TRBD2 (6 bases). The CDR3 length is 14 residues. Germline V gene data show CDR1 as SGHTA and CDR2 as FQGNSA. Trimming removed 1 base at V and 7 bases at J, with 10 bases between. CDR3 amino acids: CASSLGRGNGELFF. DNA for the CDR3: TGTGCCAGCAGCTTAGGGCGCGGGAACGGGGAGCTGTTTTTT.

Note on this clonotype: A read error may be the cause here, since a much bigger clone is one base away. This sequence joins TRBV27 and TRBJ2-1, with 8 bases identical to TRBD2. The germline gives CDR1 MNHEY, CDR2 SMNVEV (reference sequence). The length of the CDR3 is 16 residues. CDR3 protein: CASSLYSGSSYNERFF. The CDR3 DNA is TGTGCCAGCAGTTTATACAGCGGGAGCTCCTACAATGAGCGGTTCTTC.

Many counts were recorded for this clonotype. The CDR3 sequence is CASSGIQGAGSYGYTF. CDR3 in DNA: TGTGCCAGCAGCGGGATACAGGGGGCTGGTAGCTATGGCTACACCTTC. This chain uses TRBV9 with TRBJ1-2, with TRBD1 identical over 9 bases. The CDR3 sequence is 16 residues long. Trimming cost V 3 bases and J 4 bases; bases outside gene matches: 10. Germline values: CDR1 SGDLS, CDR2 YYNGEE.

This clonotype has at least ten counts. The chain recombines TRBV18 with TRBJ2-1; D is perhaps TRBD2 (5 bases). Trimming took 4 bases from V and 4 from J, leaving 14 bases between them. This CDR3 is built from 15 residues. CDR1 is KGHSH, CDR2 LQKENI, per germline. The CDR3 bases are TGTGCCAGCTCACAAAATGGAGGACCTTACAATGAGCAGTTCTTC. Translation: CASSQNGGPYNEQFF.

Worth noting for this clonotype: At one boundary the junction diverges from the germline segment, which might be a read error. The CDR3 sequence is CASRRRLKNTGELSF. The DNA of the CDR3 is TGTGCCAGCAGGCGGAGACTCAAGAACACCGGGGAGCTGTCTTTT. The V gene is TRBV6-5, the J gene TRBJ2-2; D is perhaps TRBD2 (5 bases). There are 15 residues in the CDR3. Germline V gene sequence: CDR1 MNHEY, CDR2 SVGAGI.

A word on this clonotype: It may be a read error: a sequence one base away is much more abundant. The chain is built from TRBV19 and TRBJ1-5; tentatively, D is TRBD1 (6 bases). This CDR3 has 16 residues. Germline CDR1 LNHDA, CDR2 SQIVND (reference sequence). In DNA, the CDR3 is TGTGCCAGTAGTGCTGCGGGGGACGGGGGCCGTCAGACCCAGCATTTT. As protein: CASSAAGDGGRQTQHF.

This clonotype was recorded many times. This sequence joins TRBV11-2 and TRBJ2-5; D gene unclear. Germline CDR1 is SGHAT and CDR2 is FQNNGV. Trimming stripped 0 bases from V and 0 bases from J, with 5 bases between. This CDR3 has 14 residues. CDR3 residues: CASSLEGYQETQYF. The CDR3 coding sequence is TGTGCCAGCAGCTTAGAGGGGTACCAAGAGACCCAGTACTTC.

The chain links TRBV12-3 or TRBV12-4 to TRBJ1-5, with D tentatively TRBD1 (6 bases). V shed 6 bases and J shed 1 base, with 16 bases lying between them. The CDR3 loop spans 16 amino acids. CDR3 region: CASSAGIGQSNQPQHF. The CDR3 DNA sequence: TGTGCCAGCAGCGCCGGTATCGGACAGAGCAATCAGCCCCAGCATTTT.

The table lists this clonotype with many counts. The CDR3 reads CSARGDQPGQRIEAFF. The CDR3, as DNA: TGCAGTGCTAGAGGGGATCAGCCGGGACAGCGAATTGAAGCTTTCTTT. The V gene is TRBV20-1, the J gene TRBJ1-1; 7 nucleotides agree with TRBD1. Germline V lookup: CDR1 DFQATT, CDR2 SNEGSKA (reference sequence). After removal of 1 base from V and 7 bases from J, the junction contained 15 bases not matched to a gene. The CDR3 has 16 residues.

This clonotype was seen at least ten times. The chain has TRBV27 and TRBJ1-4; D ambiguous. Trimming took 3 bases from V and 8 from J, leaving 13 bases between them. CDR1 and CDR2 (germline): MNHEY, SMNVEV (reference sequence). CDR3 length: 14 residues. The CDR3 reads CASSFTGPSEKLFF. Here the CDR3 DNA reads TGTGCCAGCAGTTTCACTGGACCTTCCGAAAAACTGTTTTTT.

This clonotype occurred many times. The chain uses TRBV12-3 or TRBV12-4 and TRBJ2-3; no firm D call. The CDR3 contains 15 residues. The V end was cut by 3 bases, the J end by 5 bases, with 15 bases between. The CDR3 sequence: CASSLASSAGDTQYF. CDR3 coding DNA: TGTGCCAGCAGTTTGGCCTCATCGGCCGGAGATACGCAGTATTTT.

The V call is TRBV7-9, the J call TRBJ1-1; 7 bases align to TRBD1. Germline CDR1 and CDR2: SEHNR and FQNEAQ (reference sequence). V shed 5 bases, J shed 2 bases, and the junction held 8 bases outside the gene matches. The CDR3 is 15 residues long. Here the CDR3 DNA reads TGTGCCAGCAGCCCAGGGGCAGGGGGAAACACTGAAGCTTTCTTT. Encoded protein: CASSPGAGGNTEAFF.

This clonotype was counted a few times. The CDR3 protein is CASSPPSGQGKETQYF. CDR3 coding DNA: TGTGCCAGCTCACCACCGTCAGGACAGGGGAAGGAGACCCAGTACTTC. The V call is TRBV18, the J call TRBJ2-5; TRBD1 agrees at 9 bases. The CDR3 consists of 16 residues. Germline-derived CDR1 and CDR2 are KGHSH and LQKENI. J lost 5 bases, V lost 0 bases, and 7 bases had no gene match.

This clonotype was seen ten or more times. The CDR3 coding sequence is TGCGCCAGCAGCTTGGGGCTAGCGGGGGAGTACAATGAGCAGTTCTTC. Protein sequence: CASSLGLAGEYNEQFF. The chain uses TRBV5-1 and TRBJ2-1, with 10 bases identical to TRBD2. CDR3 length: 16 amino acids. Germline CDR1 is SGHRS and CDR2 is YFSETQ. The V gene end was trimmed by 0 bases and the J gene end by 4 bases; junction bases not matched to a gene: 4.

DNA of the CDR3: TGTGCCAGCAGCCCTAGAGGATTACGAGACACCGGGGAGCTGTTTTTT. This gives the protein CASSPRGLRDTGELFF. The J gene is TRBJ2-2, the V gene TRBV7-9; D uncertain. Germline lookup yields CDR1 SEHNR and CDR2 FQNEAQ (reference sequence). V lost 5 bases to trimming and J lost 3 bases, with 16 bases between them. This CDR3 has 16 amino acids.

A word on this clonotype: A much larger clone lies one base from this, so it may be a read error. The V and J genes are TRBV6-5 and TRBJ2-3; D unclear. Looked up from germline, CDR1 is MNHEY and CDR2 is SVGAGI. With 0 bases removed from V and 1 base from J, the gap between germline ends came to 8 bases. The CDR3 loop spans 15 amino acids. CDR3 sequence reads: CASSYSEQRTDTQYF. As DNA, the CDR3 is TGTGCCAGCAGTTACTCGGAACAGCGCACAGATACGCAGTATTTT.

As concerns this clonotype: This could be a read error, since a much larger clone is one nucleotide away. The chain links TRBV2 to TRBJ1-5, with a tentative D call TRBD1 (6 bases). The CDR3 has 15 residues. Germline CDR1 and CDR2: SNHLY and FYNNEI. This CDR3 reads CTSSDSGRGGQPQHF. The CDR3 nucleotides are TGTACCAGCAGTGATAGCGGCAGGGGAGGTCAGCCCCAGCATTTT.

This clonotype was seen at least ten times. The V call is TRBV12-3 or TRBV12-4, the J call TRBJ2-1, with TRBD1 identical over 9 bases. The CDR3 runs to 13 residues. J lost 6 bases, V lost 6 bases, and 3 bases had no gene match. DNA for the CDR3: TGTGCCAGCAGCTCGACAGGGGGCAATGAGCAGTTCTTC. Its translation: CASSSTGGNEQFF.

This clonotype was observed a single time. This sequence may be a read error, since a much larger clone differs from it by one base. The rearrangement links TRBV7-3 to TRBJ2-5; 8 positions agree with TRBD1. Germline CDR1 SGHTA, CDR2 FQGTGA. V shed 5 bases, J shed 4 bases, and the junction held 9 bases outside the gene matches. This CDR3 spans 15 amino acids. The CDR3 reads CASSPDRVDGETQYF. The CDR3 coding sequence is TGTGCCAGCAGCCCGGACAGGGTGGACGGAGAGACCCAGTACTTC.

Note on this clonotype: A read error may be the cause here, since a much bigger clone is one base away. CDR3 protein: CASSLSRSGGEPFF. The CDR3 DNA follows: TGTGCCAGCAGCTTATCCCGTTCGGGCGGGGAGCCGTTTTTT. The rearrangement joins TRBV7-3 to TRBJ2-2; D might be TRBD2 (6 bases). CDR3 length: 14 residues. The V gene's germline CDR1 is SGHTA and CDR2 FQGTGA.

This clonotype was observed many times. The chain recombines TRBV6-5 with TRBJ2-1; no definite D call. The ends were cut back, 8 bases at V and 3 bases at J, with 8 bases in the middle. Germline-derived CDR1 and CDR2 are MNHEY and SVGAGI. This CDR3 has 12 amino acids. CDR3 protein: CASWQHYNEQFF. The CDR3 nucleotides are TGTGCCAGCTGGCAGCACTACAATGAGCAGTTCTTC.

In nucleotides, the CDR3 is TGCGCTGGCAGCGCGGCGAATTCGGGGTCCCCCTACGAGCAGTACTTC. Protein sequence: CAGSAANSGSPYEQYF. The rearrangement joins TRBV5-1 to TRBJ2-7, with D possibly being TRBD2 (5 bases). Germline V gene data show CDR1 as SGHRS and CDR2 as YFSETQ. CDR3 length equals 16 residues.

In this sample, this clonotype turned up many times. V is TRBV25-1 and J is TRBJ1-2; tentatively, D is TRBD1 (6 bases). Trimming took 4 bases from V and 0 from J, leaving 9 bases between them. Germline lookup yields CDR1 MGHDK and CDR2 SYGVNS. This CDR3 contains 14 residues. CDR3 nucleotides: TGTGCCAGCAGTGCCGGGACAACTAACTATGGCTACACCTTC. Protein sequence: CASSAGTTNYGYTF.

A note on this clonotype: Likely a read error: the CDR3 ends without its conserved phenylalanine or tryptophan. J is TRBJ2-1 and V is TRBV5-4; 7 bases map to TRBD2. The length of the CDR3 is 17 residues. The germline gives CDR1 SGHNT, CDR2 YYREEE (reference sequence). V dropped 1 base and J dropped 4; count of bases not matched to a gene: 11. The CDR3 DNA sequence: TGTGCCAGCAGCTTGTTTACGGGAGGTCTGCCATACAATGAGCAGTTCCTC. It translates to CASSLFTGGLPYNEQFL.

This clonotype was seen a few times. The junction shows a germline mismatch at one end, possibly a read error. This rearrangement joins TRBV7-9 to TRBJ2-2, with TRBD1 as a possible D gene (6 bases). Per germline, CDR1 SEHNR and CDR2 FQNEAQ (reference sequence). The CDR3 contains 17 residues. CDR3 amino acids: CASSFSRGSSNTGELFF. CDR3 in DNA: TGTGCCAGCAGCTTCTCGAGGGGGAGTTCAAACACAGGGGAGCTGTTTTTT.

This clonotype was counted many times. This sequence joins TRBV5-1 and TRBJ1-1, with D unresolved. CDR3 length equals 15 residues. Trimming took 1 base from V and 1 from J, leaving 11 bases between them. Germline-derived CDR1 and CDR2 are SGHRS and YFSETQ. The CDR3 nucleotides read TGCGCCAGCAGCTTGAGTGGGGAAGGGAACACTGAAGCTTTCTTT. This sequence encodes CASSLSGEGNTEAFF.

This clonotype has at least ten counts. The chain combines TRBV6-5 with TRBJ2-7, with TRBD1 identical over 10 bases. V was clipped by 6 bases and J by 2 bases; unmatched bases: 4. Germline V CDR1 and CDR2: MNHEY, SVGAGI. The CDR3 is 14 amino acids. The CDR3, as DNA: TGTGCCAGCAGCGGGGGGACAGGGGCCTACGAGCAGTACTTC. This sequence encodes CASSGGTGAYEQYF.